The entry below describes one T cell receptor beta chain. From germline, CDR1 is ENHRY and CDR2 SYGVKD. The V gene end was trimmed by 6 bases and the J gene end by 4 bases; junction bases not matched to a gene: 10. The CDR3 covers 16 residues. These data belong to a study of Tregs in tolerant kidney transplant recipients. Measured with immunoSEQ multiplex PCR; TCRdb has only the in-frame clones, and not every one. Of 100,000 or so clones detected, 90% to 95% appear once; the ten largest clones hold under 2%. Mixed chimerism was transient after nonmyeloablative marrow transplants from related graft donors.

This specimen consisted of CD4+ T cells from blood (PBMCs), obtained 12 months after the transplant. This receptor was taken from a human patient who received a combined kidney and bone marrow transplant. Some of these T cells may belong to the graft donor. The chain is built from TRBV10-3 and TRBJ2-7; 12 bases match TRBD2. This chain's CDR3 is CAISTIKTSGRYEQYF. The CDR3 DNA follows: TGTGCCATCAGCACCATTAAGACTAGCGGGAGATACGAGCAGTACTTC.